This TCR beta chain derives from a study of blood T cell repertoires in COVID-19. The CDR3 loop spans 15 amino acids. V was cut by 6 bases and J by 7 bases, with 19 bases left in between. CDR1 SGHAT and CDR2 FQNNGV come from the germline V gene. Assay used: immunoSEQ multiplex PCR; TCRdb lists only in-frame clones, some missing. The sample holds around 200,000 clones, about 86% seen once. The J gene is TRBJ2-1, the V gene TRBV11-2; D is possibly TRBD2 (5 bases). Sequenced input: PBMCs or T cells enriched from blood (not recorded which). This TCR came from a woman aged 50 to 60 in a cohort exposed to, infected with or recovered from COVID-19 (not recorded which). CDR3 in amino acids: CASSSRGRAGNEQFF. The DNA of the CDR3 is TGTGCCAGCAGTTCCCGTGGGCGGGCTGGGAATGAGCAGTTCTTC.